The T cell receptor (beta chain) under discussion was sequenced for a study of CD8 T cells in ankylosing spondylitis. To note about this clonotype: What it binds is not known.

The CDR3 sequence is 15 residues long. V lost 8 bases, J lost 6 bases, and 14 bases stayed unmatched. The germline CDR1 and CDR2 sequences are MNHNS and SASEGT. Broader study findings: In ankylosing spondylitis blood, a motif of fewer than 10 highly homologous TCR beta variants appeared characteristic. Prior work had noted some motif variants in reactive arthritis blood and synovial fluid. The clones that were linked to disease were reported to be significantly enriched in matched synovial fluid samples from ankylosing spondylitis patients.

The TCR beta libraries were generated through quantitative 5'-RACE incorporating molecular barcodes. TCRdb reprocessed the 5' RACE reads via MiXCR and lists one record per CDR3 protein. The data hold approximately 100,000 distinct CDR3 sequences, with 24% observed a single time. The chain employs TRBV6-1 and TRBJ1-2, with TRBD1 identical over 8 bases. The receptor comes from a male donor with ankylosing spondylitis. What was sequenced was synovial fluid, either unsorted or a sorted T cell fraction (not recorded which). The CDR3 loop reads CASGPGTGGVHGYTF. The CDR3 coding sequence is TGTGCCAGCGGCCCGGGGACAGGAGGGGTCCATGGCTACACCTTC.